What follows are 11 T cell receptor beta chains derived from one specimen sequenced in a study of tumor and adjacent non-tumor tissue in lung cancer (dated by TCRdb to the late 2010s). Bulk unsorted tissue served as the source for RNA extraction, and RNA quality was assessed using a NanoDrop ND-1000 and an Agilent 2100. Normal lung samples were distant non-tumor tissue taken more than 3 cm from the tumor edge. The library was generated by multiplex PCR. Sequencing used an Illumina HiSeq 2500. TCRbeta libraries were constructed through three rounds of nested PCR with primers (Table S4) according to protocols modified from ARM-PCR. TCRdb handled the public reads itself, with Q25 trimming in fastp and clone calling in MiXCR, and kept productive beta chains. Each record represents a unique CDR3 protein, reported with the most common genes and DNA among its rows. This sample is represented by 94,000 or so distinct CDR3 sequences; roughly 77% of them were singletons. 21% of the sample is in the top ten clones.

Sequencing input: distant non-tumor lung tissue. Every receptor here comes from a woman aged 45-65 years with non-small cell lung cancer.

This clonotype was observed at least ten times. The V gene is TRBV5-1, the J gene TRBJ1-6; D might be TRBD1 (5 bases). The CDR3 loop spans 13 amino acids. From germline, CDR1 is SGHRS and CDR2 YFSETQ. V shed 7 bases and J shed 8 bases, with 13 bases lying between them. The CDR3 nucleotides are TGCGCCAGCTCCGGGACTGGTGATTCACCCCTCCACTTT. The encoded protein is CASSGTGDSPLHF.

The chain employs TRBV12-3 or TRBV12-4 and TRBJ2-1, with D uncertain. This CDR3 is 19 amino acids long. V gave up 5 bases and J gave up 0 bases, with 23 bases separating them. CDR3 sequence: CASSPYRIVMGCSYNEQFF. DNA for the CDR3: TGTGCCAGCAGTCCCTATAGGATCGTGATGGGTTGCTCCTACAATGAGCAGTTCTTC.

This clonotype was found once. At one end, the junction sequence differs from germline, possibly due to a read error. V gene TRBV4-1 combines with J gene TRBJ1-3, with 8 bases fitting TRBD1. Germline V CDR1 and CDR2: MGHRA, YSYEKL. The CDR3 is made up of 14 amino acids. The CDR3 region is CACSHRGQENTIYF. The CDR3 coding sequence is TGCGCCTGCAGCCATAGGGGACAGGAAAATACCATATATTTT.

The gene calls are TRBV4-1 and TRBJ2-1; a weak D match, TRBD2 (5 bases). Trimming shortened V by 11 bases and J by 4 bases, and 18 bases separated the two germline ends. Germline V CDR1 and CDR2: MGHRA, YSYEKL. This CDR3 region has 14 residues. The CDR3 loop is CAGGPEPGYNEQFF. In DNA, the CDR3 is TGCGCCGGCGGCCCCGAGCCGGGGTACAATGAGCAGTTCTTC.

This clonotype was seen only once. The junction shows a germline mismatch at one end, possibly a read error. J is TRBJ2-7 and V is TRBV28, with 8 bases fitting TRBD1. This CDR3 spans 13 amino acids. From germline, CDR1 is MDHEN and CDR2 SYDVKM. The CDR3 here is CAGQGALTYEHYF. The CDR3 DNA reads TGTGCCGGCCAGGGGGCGCTAACCTACGAGCACTACTTC.

In this sample, this clonotype turned up once. The chain carries TRBV30 and TRBJ2-7; 7 bases are a match to TRBD2. Germline assignment: CDR1 GTSNPN and CDR2 SVGIG (reference sequence). Unmatched junction bases numbered 12, after V lost 2 bases and J lost 8 bases. The CDR3 has 14 amino acids. CDR3 region: CAWSSGLVGDKQYF. The CDR3 DNA is TGTGCCTGGAGTTCTGGACTAGTGGGAGACAAGCAGTACTTC.

Concerning this clonotype itself: Here the CDR3 omits its conserved ending phenylalanine or tryptophan, so a read error is the likely source. V usage is TRBV12-3 or TRBV12-4 and J usage is TRBJ1-2, with D perhaps matching TRBD1 (6 bases). The CDR3 runs 15 residues. In DNA form, the CDR3 reads TGTACCAGCAGTCCAAATACAGGGACGCGCTATGGCTACACCCTC. Its translation is CTSSPNTGTRYGYTL.

This clonotype came up a few times. Because it lacks the conserved phenylalanine or tryptophan at the end, this CDR3 is likely a read error. No DNA is shown, since the ends of the CDR3 on it are uncertain; the CDR3 is the one TCRdb lists. J is TRBJ2-7 and V is TRBV11-2; the table's TRBD1 call for D was not verified on the DNA. The CDR3 spans 15 amino acids, including both terminal residues. Germline V CDR1 and CDR2: SGHAT, FQNNGV. CDR3: CASSSPRGWGFEEYL.

In regard to this clonotype: A much larger clone sits a single nucleotide away, making a read error possible. The V call is TRBV20-1, the J call TRBJ2-7, with 7 bases matching TRBD2. The germline CDR1 and CDR2 sequences are DFQATT and SNEGSKA (reference sequence). This CDR3 is 14 amino acids long. CDR3 sequence: CTASRRERFDEQYF. CDR3 DNA sequence: TGCACTGCTAGTCGGCGGGAGAGATTCGACGAGCAGTACTTC.

As to this clonotype: An end of the junction differs from the germline gene, which may be a read error. This chain links TRBV10-3 with TRBJ2-2; 10 nucleotides match TRBD2. The CDR3 has 16 residues. From germline, CDR1 is ENHRY and CDR2 SYGVKD. The CDR3 protein is CSITGPSGGNTGELFF. CDR3 bases: TGTTCCATCACTGGTCCTAGCGGGGGGAACACCGGGGAGCTGTTTTTT.

The rearrangement uses TRBV6-2 or TRBV6-3 and TRBJ2-5, with D possibly TRBD1 on 6 matching bases. CDR1 is MNHEY and CDR2 is SVGEGT in the germline V gene. This CDR3 comprises 15 residues. Trimming stripped 6 bases from V and 11 bases from J, with 25 bases between. CDR3 coding DNA: TGTGCCAGCAGCCGCTCCGTAGCGCCAGGGGAGAAACAGTACTTC. Its translation is CASSRSVAPGEKQYF.